A selection of T cell receptor beta chains follows, all from one sample in a study of regulatory T cells in long-lasting Graves disease. TCRdb ran MiXCR on the multiplex PCR reads and lists one entry per CDR3 protein. Among hundreds of thousands of distinct CDR3 sequences, approximately 15% were seen once, and the ten largest hold under 20%. This same sample was also part of a study on T cells in Graves' hyperthyroidism and ophthalmopathy.

The material was peripheral blood mononuclear cells (PBMCs), obtained at new diagnosis, from a patient treated with antithyroid drugs. These receptors originate from a woman in her 30s with Graves disease. The CDR3 runs from the conserved cysteine through the conserved F or W. The order of the fields is V gene, clone size, J gene, D gene, CDR3 DNA, CDR3 protein. D genes are given only for firm matches. Not every row has a clone size; where given, it reads once, few, many or a size class.

TRBV5-1	-	TRBJ1-1	-	TGCGCCAGCAGCATCACAGGGATAGGAGGCACTGAAGCTCTCTTT	CASSITGIGGTEALF
TRBV24-1	few	TRBJ2-1	TRBD2	TGTGCCACCAGTGATCTGGCGGGAGGGGTCTCTGGGAGTGAGCAGTTCTTC	CATSDLAGGVSGSEQFF
TRBV30	many	TRBJ1-1	-	TGTGCCTGGAGTACAGGACGCTTACTGAACACTGAAGCTTTCTTT	CAWSTGRLLNTEAFF
TRBV12-3/TRBV12-4	few	TRBJ1-2	-	TGTGCCAGCACCCCCTCCAGGACATCAATCTACACCTTC	CASTPSRTSIYTF
TRBV7-9	many	TRBJ2-7	-	TGTGCCACTGAAAAGGGGAAGGGCTCCTACGAGCAGTACTTC	CATEKGKGSYEQYF
TRBV28	-	TRBJ2-3	-	TGTGCCAGCAGACTCTTAAGCACAGATACGCAGTATTTT	CASRLLSTDTQYF
TRBV28	-	TRBJ2-1	-	TGTGCCAGCAGTCCCTTCCGGGCCAACGGCAATGAGCAGTTCTTC	CASSPFRANGNEQFF
TRBV27	many	TRBJ2-3	TRBD2	TGTGCCAGCAGTTCGAGACTAGCGGGAGTTGGGTCTCGAGATACGCAGTATTTT	CASSSRLAGVGSRDTQYF
TRBV28	-	TRBJ1-4	-	TGTGCCAGCAGTTTTGTTCAGGGAATAAAACTGTTTTTT	CASSFVQGIKLFF
TRBV3-1	few	TRBJ1-4	-	TGTGCCAGCAGCCAGACTACAGGCCTAGAAAACGCAAAACTGTTTTTT	CASSQTTGLENAKLFF
TRBV24-1	many	TRBJ1-5	-	TGTGCCACCAGTGACCCCCGGGGTCTTAATCAGCCCCAGCATTTT	CATSDPRGLNQPQHF
TRBV20-1	-	TRBJ2-1	TRBD2	TGCAGTGCCGACACCGGGACTAGCGTAGACAATGAGCAGTTCTTC	CSADTGTSVDNEQFF
TRBV3-1	few	TRBJ2-7	-	TGTGCCAGCAGCCACCTCAGGGGTAGCAACGAGCAGTACTTC	CASSHLRGSNEQYF
TRBV30	-	TRBJ1-6	-	TGTGCCTGGGCCGCTGGATCACCCCTCCACTTT	CAWAAGSPLHF
TRBV28	many	TRBJ1-2	-	TGTGCCAGCAGTGGGGGGACTTACTATGGCTACACCTTC	CASSGGTYYGYTF
TRBV2	many	TRBJ2-2	-	TGTGCCAGCCGTGGTGCAGGGAACACCGGGGAGCTGTTTTTT	CASRGAGNTGELFF